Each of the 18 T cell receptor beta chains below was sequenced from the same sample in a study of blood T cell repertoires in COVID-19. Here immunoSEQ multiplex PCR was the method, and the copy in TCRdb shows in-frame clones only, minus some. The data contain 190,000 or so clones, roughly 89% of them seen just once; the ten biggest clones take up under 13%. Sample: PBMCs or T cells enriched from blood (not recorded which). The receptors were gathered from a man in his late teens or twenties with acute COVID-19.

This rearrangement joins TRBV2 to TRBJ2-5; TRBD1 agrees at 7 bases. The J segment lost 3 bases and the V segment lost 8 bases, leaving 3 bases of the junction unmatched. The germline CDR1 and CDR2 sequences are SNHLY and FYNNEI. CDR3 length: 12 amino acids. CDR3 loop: CASLGQEETQYF. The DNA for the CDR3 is TGTGCCAGCCTCGGACAGGAAGAGACCCAGTACTTC.

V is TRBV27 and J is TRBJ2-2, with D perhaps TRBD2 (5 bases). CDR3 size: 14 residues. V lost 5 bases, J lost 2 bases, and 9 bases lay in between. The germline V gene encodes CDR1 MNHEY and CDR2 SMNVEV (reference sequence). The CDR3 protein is CASSPSGNTGELFF. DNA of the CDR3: TGTGCCAGCAGTCCCTCGGGAAACACCGGGGAGCTGTTTTTT.

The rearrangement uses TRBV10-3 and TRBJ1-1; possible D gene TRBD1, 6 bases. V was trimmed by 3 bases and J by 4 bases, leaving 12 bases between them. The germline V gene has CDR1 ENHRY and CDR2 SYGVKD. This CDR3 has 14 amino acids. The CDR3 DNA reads TGTGCCATCAGTGAAAACAGGGCCGGCACTGAAGCTTTCTTT. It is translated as CAISENRAGTEAFF.

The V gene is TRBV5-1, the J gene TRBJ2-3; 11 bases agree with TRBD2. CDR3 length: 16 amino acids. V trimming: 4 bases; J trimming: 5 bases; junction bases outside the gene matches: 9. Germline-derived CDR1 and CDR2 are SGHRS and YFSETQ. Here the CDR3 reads CASSPVAGGPEDTQYF. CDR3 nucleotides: TGCGCCAGCAGCCCTGTAGCGGGAGGGCCGGAAGATACGCAGTATTTT. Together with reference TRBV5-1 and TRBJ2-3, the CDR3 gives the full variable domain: KAGVTQTPRYLIKTRGQQVTLSCSPISGHRSVSWYQQTPGQGLQFLFEYFSETQRNKGNFPGRFSGRQFSNSRSEMNVSTLELGDSALYLCASSPVAGGPEDTQYFGPGTRLTVL.

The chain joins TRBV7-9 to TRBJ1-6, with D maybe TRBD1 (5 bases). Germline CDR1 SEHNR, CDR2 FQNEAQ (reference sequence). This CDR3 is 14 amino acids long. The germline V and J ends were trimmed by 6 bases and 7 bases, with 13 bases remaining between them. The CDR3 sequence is CASSAGRLNSPLHF. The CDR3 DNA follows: TGTGCCAGCAGTGCGGGACGGTTAAATTCACCCCTCCACTTT.

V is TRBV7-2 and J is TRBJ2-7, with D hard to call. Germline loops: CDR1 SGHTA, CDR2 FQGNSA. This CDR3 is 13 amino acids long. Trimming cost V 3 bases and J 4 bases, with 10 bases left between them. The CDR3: CASSLGSLYEQYF. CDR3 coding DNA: TGTGCCAGCAGCTTGGGCAGCCTATACGAGCAGTACTTC.

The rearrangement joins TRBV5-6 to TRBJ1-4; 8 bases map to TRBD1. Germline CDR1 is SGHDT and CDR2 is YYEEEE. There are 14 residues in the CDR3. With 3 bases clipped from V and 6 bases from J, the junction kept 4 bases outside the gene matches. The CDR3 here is CASSSGGLYEKLFF. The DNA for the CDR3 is TGTGCCAGCAGCTCAGGGGGCTTGTATGAAAAACTGTTTTTT.

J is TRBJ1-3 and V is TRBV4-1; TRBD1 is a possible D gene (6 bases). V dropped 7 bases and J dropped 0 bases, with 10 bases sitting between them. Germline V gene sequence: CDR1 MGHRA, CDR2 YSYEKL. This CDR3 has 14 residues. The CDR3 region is CASTQTGSGNTIYF. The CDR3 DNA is TGCGCCAGCACCCAGACAGGCTCTGGAAACACCATATATTTT.

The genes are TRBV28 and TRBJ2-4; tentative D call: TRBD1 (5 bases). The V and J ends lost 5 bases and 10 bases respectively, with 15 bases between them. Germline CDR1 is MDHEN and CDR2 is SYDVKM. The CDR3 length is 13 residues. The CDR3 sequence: CASSPREVEIQYF. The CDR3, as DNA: TGTGCCAGCAGTCCCAGGGAAGTAGAGATTCAGTACTTC.

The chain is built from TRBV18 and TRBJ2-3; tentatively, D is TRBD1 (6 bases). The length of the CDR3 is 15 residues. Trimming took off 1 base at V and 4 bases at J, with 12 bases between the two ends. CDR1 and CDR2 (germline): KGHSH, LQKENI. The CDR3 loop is CASSPQGVGADTQYF. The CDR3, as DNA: TGTGCCAGCTCACCACAGGGGGTAGGTGCAGATACGCAGTATTTT.

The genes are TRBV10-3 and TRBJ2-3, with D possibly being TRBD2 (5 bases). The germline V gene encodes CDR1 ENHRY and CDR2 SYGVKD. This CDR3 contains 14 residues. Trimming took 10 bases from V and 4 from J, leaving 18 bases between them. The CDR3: CATRDTSPPDTQYF. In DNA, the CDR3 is TGTGCCACTCGGGATACCTCGCCTCCAGATACGCAGTATTTT.

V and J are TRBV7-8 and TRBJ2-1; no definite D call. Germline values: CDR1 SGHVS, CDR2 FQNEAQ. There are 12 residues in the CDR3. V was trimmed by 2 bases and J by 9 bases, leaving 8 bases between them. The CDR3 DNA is TGTGCCAGCAGCTTAAATGAGCGTGAGCAGTTCTTC. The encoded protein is CASSLNEREQFF.

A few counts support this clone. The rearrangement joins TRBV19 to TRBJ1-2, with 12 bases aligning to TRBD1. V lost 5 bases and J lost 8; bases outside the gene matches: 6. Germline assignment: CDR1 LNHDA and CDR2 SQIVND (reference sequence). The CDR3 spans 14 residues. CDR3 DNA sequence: TGTGCCAGTAGTCCGGGACAGGGGGCGCCCGGCTACACCTTC. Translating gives CASSPGQGAPGYTF. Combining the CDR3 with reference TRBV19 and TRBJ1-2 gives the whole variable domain DGGITQSPKYLFRKEGQNVTLSCEQNLNHDAMYWYRQDPGQGLRLIYYSQIVNDFQKGDIAEGYSVSREKKESFPLTVTSAQKNPTAFYLCASSPGQGAPGYTFGSGTRLTVV.

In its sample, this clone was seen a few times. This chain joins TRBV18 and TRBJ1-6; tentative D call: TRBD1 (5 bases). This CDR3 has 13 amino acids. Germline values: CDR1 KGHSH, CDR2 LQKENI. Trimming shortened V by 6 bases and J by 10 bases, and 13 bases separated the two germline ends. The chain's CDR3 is CASSPREESPLHF. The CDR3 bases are TGTGCCAGCTCCCCCAGGGAGGAGTCACCCCTCCACTTT.

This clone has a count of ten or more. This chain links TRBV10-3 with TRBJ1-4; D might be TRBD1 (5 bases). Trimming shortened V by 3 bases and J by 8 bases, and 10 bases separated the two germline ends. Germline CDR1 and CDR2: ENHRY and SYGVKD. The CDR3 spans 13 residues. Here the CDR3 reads CAISDRGWEKLFF. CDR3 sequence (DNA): TGTGCCATCAGTGATAGGGGTTGGGAAAAACTGTTTTTT.

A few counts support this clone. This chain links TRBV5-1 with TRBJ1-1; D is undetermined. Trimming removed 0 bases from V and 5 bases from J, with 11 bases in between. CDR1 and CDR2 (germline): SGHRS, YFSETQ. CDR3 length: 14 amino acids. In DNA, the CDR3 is TGCGCCAGCAGCTTGGAGGGCAGGAGGACTGAAGCTTTCTTT. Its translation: CASSLEGRRTEAFF. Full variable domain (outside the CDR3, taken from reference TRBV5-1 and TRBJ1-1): KAGVTQTPRYLIKTRGQQVTLSCSPISGHRSVSWYQQTPGQGLQFLFEYFSETQRNKGNFPGRFSGRQFSNSRSEMNVSTLELGDSALYLCASSLEGRRTEAFFGQGTRLTVV.

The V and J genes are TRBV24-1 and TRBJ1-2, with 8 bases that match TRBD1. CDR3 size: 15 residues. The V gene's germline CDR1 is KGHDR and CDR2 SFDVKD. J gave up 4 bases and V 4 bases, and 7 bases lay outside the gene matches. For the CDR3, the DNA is TGTGCCACCAGTGAATGGACAGGGCAGGCCTATGGCTACACCTTC. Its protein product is CATSEWTGQAYGYTF.

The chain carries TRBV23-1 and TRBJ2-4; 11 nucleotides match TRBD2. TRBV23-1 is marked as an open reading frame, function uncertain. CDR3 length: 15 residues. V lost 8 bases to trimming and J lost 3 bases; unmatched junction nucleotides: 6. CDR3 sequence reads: CASRKTSGNKNIQYF. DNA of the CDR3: TGCGCCAGCCGAAAGACTAGCGGGAACAAAAACATTCAGTACTTC.